The 10 T cell receptor beta chains below were found in one sample sequenced in a study of blood T cells in healthy people across ages (dated by TCRdb to between 2014 and 2017). The library was generated by 5' RACE. TCRdb lists the instrument as Illumina HiSeq 2500. The second PCR ran for roughly 7 to 12 cycles and used a J-beta primer mix along with a sample-barcoded 5' primer. TCRdb's own reprocessing of the public reads used fastp at Q25 and MiXCR and kept productive beta chains. Every CDR3 protein is listed once, alongside the most common genes and DNA of its rows. The sample table lists about 800,000 distinct CDR3 sequences, over 45% of them with a count of one. Clones ranked in the top ten supply over 20% of the sample. The sequencing sample was made of blood. All receptors derive from a man aged 25-40 years in good health.

This chain links TRBV7-2 with TRBJ1-6; no firm D call. The ends were cut back, 4 bases at V and 13 bases at J, with 23 bases in the middle. Germline CDR1 and CDR2: SGHTA and FQGNSA. The CDR3 is 16 amino acids. The CDR3 region is CASSSSRGRATGPLHF. The CDR3 bases are TGTGCCAGCAGCTCAAGTAGAGGCCGGGCAACGGGCCCCCTCCACTTT.

The gene calls are TRBV13 and TRBJ1-4; no definite D call. CDR1 and CDR2 from the germline V gene are PRHDT and FYEKMQ (reference sequence). The CDR3 contains 15 residues. V gave up 6 bases and J gave up 3 bases, with 14 bases separating them. CDR3 sequence (DNA): TGTGCCAGCAGTAAGGGCGAGAATGCTAATGAAAAACTGTTTTTT. Residues: CASSKGENANEKLFF. The complete variable domain, with remaining parts taken from reference TRBV13 and TRBJ1-4, reads AAGVIQSPRHLIKEKRETATLKCYPIPRHDTVYWYQQGPGQDPQFLISFYEKMQSDKGSIPDRFSAQQFSDYHSELNMSSLELGDSALYFCASSKGENANEKLFFGSGTQLSVL.

The V and J genes are TRBV2 and TRBJ1-4, with a tentative D call TRBD1 (6 bases). Germline-derived CDR1 and CDR2 are SNHLY and FYNNEI. This CDR3 comprises 16 residues. The ends were cut back, 1 base at V and 0 bases at J, with 9 bases in the middle. The CDR3 sequence: CASSEDRQATNEKLFF. CDR3 DNA sequence: TGTGCCAGCAGTGAAGATCGACAGGCAACTAATGAAAAACTGTTTTTT.

In this sample, this clonotype turned up a few times. The chain has TRBV7-6 and TRBJ2-1, with TRBD2 identical over 8 bases. Germline loops: CDR1 SGHVS, CDR2 FNYEAQ. The CDR3 has 13 residues. The V segment lost 6 bases and the J segment 6 bases; nucleotides outside the gene matches: 4. Here the CDR3 reads CASRGLVANEQFF. The CDR3 DNA sequence: TGTGCCAGCAGGGGACTAGTTGCCAATGAGCAGTTCTTC. Drawing the rest from reference TRBV7-6 and TRBJ2-1, the complete variable domain is GAGVSQSPRYKVTKRGQDVALRCDPISGHVSLYWYRQALGQGPEFLTYFNYEAQQDKSGLPNDRFSAERPEGSISTLTIQRTEQRDSAMYRCASRGLVANEQFFGPGTRLTVL.

This clonotype was observed a few times. The chain employs TRBV28 and TRBJ2-1; D is ambiguous. V was shortened by 6 bases and J by 2 bases, with 14 bases between the two germline ends. The germline CDR1 and CDR2 sequences are MDHEN and SYDVKM. The CDR3 contains 15 residues. CDR3 region: CASSSRERPYNEQFF. The CDR3 coding sequence is TGTGCCAGCAGCTCCCGTGAACGGCCCTACAATGAGCAGTTCTTC.

The CDR3 DNA reads TGTGCCAGCAGTTCTGGGGCAGCCTATGGCTACACCTTC. Translated, it gives CASSSGAAYGYTF. The chain is built from TRBV12-3 or TRBV12-4 and TRBJ1-2; weak D call: TRBD1 (5 bases). V was shortened by 4 bases and J by 4 bases, with 10 bases between the two germline ends. CDR3 length: 13 amino acids.

The chain employs TRBV20-1 and TRBJ2-5, with D possibly matching TRBD2 (5 bases). Germline-derived CDR1 and CDR2 are DFQATT and SNEGSKA (reference sequence). Trimming shortened V by 1 base and J by 4 bases, and 16 bases separated the two germline ends. The CDR3 runs to 15 residues. The CDR3 sequence is CSARAPHWAGETQYF. The CDR3 nucleotides are TGCAGTGCTAGAGCCCCCCACTGGGCGGGAGAGACCCAGTACTTC.

This clonotype has ten or more counts. This chain uses TRBV28 with TRBJ1-2; D is ambiguous. V was shortened by 5 bases and J by 5 bases, with 15 bases between the two germline ends. This CDR3 spans 14 amino acids. From germline, CDR1 is MDHEN and CDR2 SYDVKM. The CDR3 coding sequence is TGTGCCAGCAGTCCCACGCAAAGAGCTTATGGCTACACCTTC. This sequence encodes CASSPTQRAYGYTF.

This CDR3 reads CSARDGQGHYNEQFF. CDR3 coding DNA: TGCAGTGCTAGAGATGGCCAGGGCCACTACAATGAGCAGTTCTTC. The gene calls are TRBV20-1 and TRBJ2-1; D is possibly TRBD1 (5 bases). The V gene lost 0 bases and the J gene lost 3 bases, with 12 bases spanning the gap. CDR1 is DFQATT and CDR2 is SNEGSKA in the germline V gene (reference sequence). The CDR3 length is 15 residues.

V is TRBV3-1 and J is TRBJ2-1, with 7 bases lining up with TRBD1. The germline V gene has CDR1 LGHDT and CDR2 YNNKEL (reference sequence). With V trimmed by 0 bases and J by 3 bases, 5 bases remained unmatched. The length of the CDR3 is 16 residues. CDR3 DNA sequence: TGTGCCAGCAGCCAAGAAGGGTCAGGGGGCTACAATGAGCAGTTCTTC. Amino acid sequence: CASSQEGSGGYNEQFF.